This TCR beta chain originates from a study of PD-1 and CTLA-4 blockade in melanoma. Generated by immunoSEQ multiplex PCR, the TCRdb table keeps only in-frame clones and is missing some. The profile covers about 30,000 clones, with about 85% appearing a single time and less than 7% taken by the ten largest. The CDR3 covers 15 residues. In germline, CDR1 is LGHNA, CDR2 YNFKEQ. Trimming stripped 0 bases from V and 0 bases from J, with 9 bases between. The sequence was obtained from a human donor with melanoma. Specimen: CD8+ T cells from peripheral blood, collected from a patient given anti-PD-1 treatment. This sequence joins TRBV4-2 and TRBJ2-7; D ambiguous. The CDR3 protein is CASSQEVASSYEQYF. CDR3 DNA sequence: TGTGCCAGCAGCCAAGAAGTGGCGAGCTCCTACGAGCAGTACTTC.